This T cell receptor beta chain was recovered during a study of metastatic and nonmetastatic thyroid tumors. The V end lost 7 bases, the J end lost 9 bases, and 10 bases lay between the germline ends. Germline V gives CDR1 DFQATT, CDR2 SNEGSKA (reference sequence). CDR3 size: 11 residues. The sample holds many counts of this clone. Each patient came to thyroid surgery without any prior treatment (of any kind). With MiXCR, TCRdb called clones anew from the PCR reads. The table lists approximately 30,000 clones, around 7% of them singletons. The rearrangement uses TRBV20-1 and TRBJ1-6; tentatively, D is TRBD1 (6 bases). The sequence was obtained from a female donor with papillary thyroid cancer or a benign thyroid nodule (not recorded which). Some clones in this sample may be carry-over from other donors' samples. Sequences were obtained from blood. The CDR3 region is CSGGPGSPLHF. For the CDR3, the DNA is TGCAGTGGGGGGCCGGGTTCACCCCTCCACTTT.